This T cell receptor beta chain was captured in a study of blood T cell repertoires in COVID-19. Study at large: Italy, Spain and the United States were the sources of the convalescent and acute COVID-19 samples. The analysed material was cDNA or gDNA that came from T cells, B-cell-depleted T cells, or PBMCs.

The participants were between about 18 and 90 years old and came from 24 US areas. V shed 4 bases and J shed 3 bases, with 10 bases lying between them. Germline V CDR1 and CDR2: MNHNY, SVGAGI (reference sequence). The CDR3 covers 13 residues. Profiling relied on immunoSEQ multiplex PCR, and the TCRdb table lists in-frame clones only, not all of them. The data show some 160,000 clones, 84% seen once. This chain links TRBV6-6 with TRBJ2-7, with D perhaps matching TRBD2 (5 bases). This TCR derives from a woman between 45 and 60 years old who had recovered from COVID-19. Material: PBMCs or T cells enriched from blood (not recorded which). DNA of the CDR3: TGTGCCAGCAGTTTATCCGGGGACTACGAGCAGTACTTC. Encoded protein: CASSLSGDYEQYF.